Shown below are 27 T cell receptor beta chains from a single sample sequenced in a study of T cells expressing NK-cell markers. From the 5' RACE reads, TCRdb lists one entry per CDR3 protein and no DNA. With about 160,000 distinct CDR3 sequences in the sample, the ten largest clones hold about 18%. The specimen was blood T cells: a sorted CD56 or NKG2C T cell subset, CD4+ or CD8+ T cells, or bulk PBMC T cells (not recorded which). The receptors shown here come from a woman between 18 and 70 years old in good health.

This rearrangement joins TRBV20-1 to TRBJ2-7. Germline V CDR1 and CDR2: DFQATT, SNEGSKA (reference sequence). This CDR3 has 12 amino acids. The CDR3 region is CSARQTGYEQYF.

The chain links TRBV12-3 or TRBV12-4 to TRBJ2-5. CDR3 length: 13 amino acids. This chain's CDR3 is CASSLSFQETQYF.

The genes are TRBV5-1 and TRBJ2-7; TCRdb indicates TRBD1, and absent DNA this call remains unverified. Per the germline V gene, CDR1 is SGHRS and CDR2 is YFSETQ. This CDR3 region has 14 residues. CDR3 sequence reads: CASSIRDNTYEQYF. Variable domain in full (rest from reference TRBV5-1 and TRBJ2-7): KAGVTQTPRYLIKTRGQQVTLSCSPISGHRSVSWYQQTPGQGLQFLFEYFSETQRNKGNFPGRFSGRQFSNSRSEMNVSTLELGDSALYLCASSIRDNTYEQYFGPGTRLTVT.

The chain recombines TRBV12-3 or TRBV12-4 with TRBJ2-6; checking the TCRdb D call of TRBD1 is not possible without DNA. This CDR3 has 18 residues. CDR3 amino acids: CASSFRGQLGSGANVLTF.

The V call is TRBV28, the J call TRBJ2-1; the TCRdb call, TRBD2, lacks DNA for checking. Germline V CDR1 and CDR2: MDHEN, SYDVKM. This CDR3 has 14 residues. The CDR3 is CASSLAGGIYEQFF.

The chain employs TRBV28 and TRBJ2-3; TCRdb picks TRBD2, but there is no DNA to check that call. Germline assignment: CDR1 MDHEN and CDR2 SYDVKM. The CDR3 consists of 17 residues. The CDR3 reads CASSVLGTSGSTDTQYF.

The chain recombines TRBV7-4 with TRBJ1-5; the TCRdb call, TRBD1, lacks DNA for checking. Looked up from germline, CDR1 is SGHVT and CDR2 is SQSDAQ. The CDR3 is 18 amino acids. The CDR3: CASSSRGGAGRCNQPQHF.

The J gene is TRBJ2-7, the V gene TRBV10-3; the TCRdb call, TRBD1, lacks DNA for checking. CDR3 length: 13 amino acids. Germline CDR1 is ENHRY and CDR2 is SYGVKD. CDR3 sequence: CAISSRGANEQYF.

J is TRBJ2-3 and V is TRBV5-1; the D gene TCRdb calls, TRBD2, cannot be checked with no DNA. The CDR3 has 14 amino acids. Germline CDR1 is SGHRS and CDR2 is YFSETQ. CDR3: CASRGAHSTDTQYF.

The chain combines TRBV5-1 with TRBJ2-3; checking the TCRdb D call of TRBD2 is not possible without DNA. Germline V gene data show CDR1 as SGHRS and CDR2 as YFSETQ. The CDR3 loop spans 17 amino acids. CDR3 in amino acids: CASSLSGTSGNTDTQYF.

The V gene is TRBV20-1, the J gene TRBJ2-7. Germline CDR1 and CDR2: DFQATT and SNEGSKA (reference sequence). The CDR3 covers 14 residues. CDR3 sequence: CSAGDSSGYYEQYF.

This chain uses TRBV12-3 or TRBV12-4 with TRBJ1-1; TCRdb reports TRBD1, a call that lacks DNA to check it against. The CDR3 loop spans 15 amino acids. CDR3: CASSRAPGPWEAAFF.

The CDR3 sequence: CASSSGLAGGQEQFF. The V call is TRBV11-3, the J call TRBJ2-1; the TRBD2 assignment by TCRdb is unverifiable without DNA. This CDR3 is 15 amino acids long. CDR1 and CDR2 from the germline V gene are SGHNT and YENEEA.

The J gene is TRBJ2-7, the V gene TRBV7-3; absent DNA, TCRdb's TRBD1 call cannot be checked. The CDR3 loop spans 16 amino acids. Germline V gives CDR1 SGHTA, CDR2 FQGTGA. CDR3 in amino acids: CASSLRWGGKSYEQYF.

The V and J genes are TRBV20-1 and TRBJ2-1; TCRdb lists TRBD2, though no DNA is available to test this call. The CDR3 totals 14 residues. Germline values: CDR1 DFQATT, CDR2 SNEGSKA (reference sequence). CDR3 protein: CSAEGLAGDNEQFF.

The V and J genes are TRBV5-1 and TRBJ2-5; the D call from TCRdb, TRBD1, cannot be confirmed without DNA. Germline CDR1 and CDR2: SGHRS and YFSETQ. This CDR3 spans 16 amino acids. The chain's CDR3 is CASSGGTGGGEETQYF.

The chain has TRBV29-1 and TRBJ2-3; absent DNA, TCRdb's TRBD2 call cannot be checked. The CDR3 covers 14 residues. Germline V CDR1 and CDR2: SQVTM, ANQGSEA. The CDR3 sequence: CSVVAGALTDTQYF.

This chain uses TRBV2 with TRBJ1-2; TCRdb indicates TRBD1, and absent DNA this call remains unverified. The CDR3 sequence is 15 residues long. Germline V CDR1 and CDR2: SNHLY, FYNNEI. CDR3 region: CASSVRQGAPYGYTF.

The chain employs TRBV24-1 and TRBJ2-3. Germline V gene sequence: CDR1 KGHDR, CDR2 SFDVKD. This CDR3 is built from 11 residues. CDR3 region: CATSRTDTQYF.

CDR3 residues: CSARTDSKETQYF. The chain is built from TRBV20-1 and TRBJ2-5. The CDR3 is 13 amino acids. Germline values: CDR1 DFQATT, CDR2 SNEGSKA (reference sequence).

The chain joins TRBV3-1 to TRBJ1-2; TCRdb indicates TRBD1, and absent DNA this call remains unverified. The CDR3 sequence is 13 residues long. Germline V CDR1 and CDR2: LGHDT, YNNKEL (reference sequence). The CDR3: CASSQDTGVGYTF.

The chain uses TRBV20-1 and TRBJ2-2; TCRdb returns TRBD1, unconfirmable since there is no DNA. CDR1 and CDR2 (germline): DFQATT, SNEGSKA (reference sequence). The length of the CDR3 is 16 residues. The CDR3 reads CSAGPVDAVVTGELFF.

The chain couples TRBV9 to TRBJ2-2; the TCRdb call, TRBD2, lacks DNA for checking. The CDR3 is made up of 14 amino acids. Germline values: CDR1 SGDLS, CDR2 YYNGEE. The CDR3: CASSAGLAAGELFF.

V is TRBV27 and J is TRBJ1-1; TCRdb's D gene call, TRBD1, goes unchecked for lack of DNA. Germline CDR1 and CDR2: MNHEY and SMNVEV (reference sequence). The CDR3 is made up of 13 amino acids. CDR3 amino acids: CASSERGATEAFF.

This chain uses TRBV7-8 with TRBJ2-1; TCRdb picks TRBD2, but there is no DNA to check that call. The CDR3 runs 16 residues. Germline V gene data show CDR1 as SGHVS and CDR2 as FQNEAQ. The CDR3 sequence: CASSRNSGGTSNEQFF.

The V and J genes are TRBV7-9 and TRBJ1-6; the D call from TCRdb, TRBD1, cannot be confirmed without DNA. This CDR3 region has 17 residues. Germline-derived CDR1 and CDR2 are SEHNR and FQNEAQ (reference sequence). CDR3 sequence reads: CASSLTTGLFYNSPLHF.

The genes are TRBV6-1 and TRBJ1-6. The CDR3 is 14 residues long. Germline CDR1 and CDR2: MNHNS and SASEGT. CDR3 in amino acids: CASSDFVRDSPLHF.